This T cell receptor (beta chain) was captured in a study of blood T cell repertoires in COVID-19. Background on the study: Italy, Spain and the United States were the sources of the convalescent and acute COVID-19 samples. The cDNA or gDNA used as material had been derived from T cells, B-cell-depleted T cells, or PBMCs.

In the source study's methods: Estimates of nucleated cell counts were drawn from the amplification of reference gene primers. The table came from immunoSEQ multiplex PCR; TCRdb's copy has only in-frame clones and leaves some out. V and J calls and clone size are copied from that table; D and trimming were computed from the DNA. The table lists around 6,700 clones, roughly 86% of them singletons, with roughly 20% in the top ten. CDR1 and CDR2 from the germline V gene are KGHSH and LQKENI. The CDR3 is 15 residues long. The V and J ends lost 4 bases and 5 bases respectively, with 12 bases between them.

The sequence derives from a human donor in a cohort sampled during active COVID-19. The V gene is TRBV18, the J gene TRBJ1-6, with D uncertain. Material: peripheral blood. CDR3 in DNA: TGTGCCAGCTCACTTGGAGGCAGTGATAATTCACCCCTCCACTTT. Amino acid sequence: CASSLGGSDNSPLHF.